This T cell receptor (beta chain) was captured in a study of T cell responses to AZD1222 COVID-19 vaccine. Study summary: Second doses that came at about 4 or about 12 weeks were put together. General study results and limits: Two doses of AZD1222 preceded a rise in Spike-specific TCR breadth and depth.

Only in-frame clones appear in the TCRdb table, and some are missing; sequencing was by immunoSEQ multiplex PCR. The top ten hold about 10% of the sample, which has about 130,000 clones, about 90% seen once. Germline V gives CDR1 SGHRS, CDR2 YFSETQ. V lost 0 bases and J lost 0, with 5 bases in between. CDR3 length equals 14 residues. Regarding this clone: The antigen is unknown.

The V call is TRBV5-1, the J call TRBJ2-3; D unresolved. The material was peripheral blood, obtained on day 0 of AZD1222 vaccination. The sequence came from an adult in good health. The CDR3 is CASSLDGSTDTQYF. CDR3 DNA: TGCGCCAGCAGCTTGGATGGTAGCACAGATACGCAGTATTTT.